This T cell receptor (beta chain) was found in a study of cytomegalovirus exposure and HLA in healthy donors. Study results and limitations: With further analysis later on, most CMV-associated TCR beta chains appeared HLA-restricted. TRBV6-2, TRBV6-3 and some other V segments were excluded as indistinguishable. Reportedly, fewer N-insertions than the 666-donor mean appeared in an Asian-associated ancestry cluster in a later analysis.

Researchers ran the PCR with 60 Vbeta and 13 Jbeta primers. Clones were sequenced by immunoSEQ multiplex PCR, and TCRdb holds only the in-frame ones, with some missing. In the table there are tens of thousands of clones, roughly 84% of which are singletons. This CDR3 spans 16 amino acids. Trimming removed 2 bases from V and 4 bases from J; junction bases left unmatched: 10. Per germline, CDR1 KGHSH and CDR2 LQKENI. Details on this clone: The antigen remains undetermined.

The TCR originated in a man younger than 30 in good health and CMV-seronegative. This chain uses TRBV18 with TRBJ2-7; 8 bases fit TRBD1. The source material was PBMCs. CDR3 sequence reads: CASSPLGQGFSYEQYF. CDR3 sequence (DNA): TGTGCCAGCTCACCATTAGGACAGGGCTTTTCGTACGAGCAGTACTTC.